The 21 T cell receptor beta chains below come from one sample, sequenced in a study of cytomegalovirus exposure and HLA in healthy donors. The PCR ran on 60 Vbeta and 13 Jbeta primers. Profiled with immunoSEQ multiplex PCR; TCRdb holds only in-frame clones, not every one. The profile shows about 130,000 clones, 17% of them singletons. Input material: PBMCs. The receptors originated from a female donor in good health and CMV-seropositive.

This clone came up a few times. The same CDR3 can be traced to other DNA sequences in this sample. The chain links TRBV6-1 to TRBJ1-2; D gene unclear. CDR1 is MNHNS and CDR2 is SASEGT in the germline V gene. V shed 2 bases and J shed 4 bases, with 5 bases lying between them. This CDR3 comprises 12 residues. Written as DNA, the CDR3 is TGTGCCAGCAGTGAAAGGAGCTATGGCTACACCTTC. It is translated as CASSERSYGYTF.

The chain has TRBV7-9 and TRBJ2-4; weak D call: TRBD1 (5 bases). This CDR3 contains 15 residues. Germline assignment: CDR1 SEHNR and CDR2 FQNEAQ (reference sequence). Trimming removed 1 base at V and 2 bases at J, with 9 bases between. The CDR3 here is CASSLGAGTKNIQYF. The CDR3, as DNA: TGTGCCAGCAGCTTAGGGGCAGGGACCAAAAACATTCAGTACTTC.

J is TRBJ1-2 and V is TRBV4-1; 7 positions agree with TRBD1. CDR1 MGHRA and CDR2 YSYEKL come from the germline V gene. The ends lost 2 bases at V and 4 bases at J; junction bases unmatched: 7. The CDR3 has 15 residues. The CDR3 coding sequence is TGCGCCAGCAGCCAACCGGGACAGAGAACCTATGGCTACACCTTC. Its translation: CASSQPGQRTYGYTF.

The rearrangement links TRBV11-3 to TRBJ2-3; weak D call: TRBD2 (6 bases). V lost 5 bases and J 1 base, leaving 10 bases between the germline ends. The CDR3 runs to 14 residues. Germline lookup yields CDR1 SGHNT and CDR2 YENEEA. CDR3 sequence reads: CASSLGLGTDTQYF. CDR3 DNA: TGTGCCAGCAGCCTGGGACTTGGCACAGATACGCAGTATTTT.

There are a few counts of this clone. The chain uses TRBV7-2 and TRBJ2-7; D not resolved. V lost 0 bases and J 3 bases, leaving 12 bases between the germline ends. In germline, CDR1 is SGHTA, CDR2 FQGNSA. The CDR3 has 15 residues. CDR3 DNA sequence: TGTGCCAGCAGCTTAGCTGCCTCCGCCTACTACGAGCAGTACTTC. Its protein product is CASSLAASAYYEQYF.

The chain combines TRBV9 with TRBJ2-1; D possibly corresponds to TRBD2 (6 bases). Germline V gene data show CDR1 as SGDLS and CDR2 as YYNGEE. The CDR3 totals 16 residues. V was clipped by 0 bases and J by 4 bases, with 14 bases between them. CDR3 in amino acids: CASSVVGNGGYNEQFF. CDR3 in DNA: TGTGCCAGCAGCGTAGTCGGGAACGGGGGATACAATGAGCAGTTCTTC.

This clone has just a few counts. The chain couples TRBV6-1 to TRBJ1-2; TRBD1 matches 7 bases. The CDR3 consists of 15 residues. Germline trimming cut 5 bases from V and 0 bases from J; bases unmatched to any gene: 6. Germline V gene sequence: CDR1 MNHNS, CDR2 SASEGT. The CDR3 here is CASSPRDRPNYGYTF. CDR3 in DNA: TGTGCCAGCAGTCCCCGGGACAGACCTAACTATGGCTACACCTTC.

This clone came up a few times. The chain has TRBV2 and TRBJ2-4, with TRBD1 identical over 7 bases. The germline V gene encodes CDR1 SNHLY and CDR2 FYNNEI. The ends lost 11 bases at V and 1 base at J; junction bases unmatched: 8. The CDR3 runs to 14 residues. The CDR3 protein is CAGNLDRAKNIQYF. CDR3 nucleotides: TGTGCCGGGAATCTGGACAGGGCCAAAAACATTCAGTACTTC.

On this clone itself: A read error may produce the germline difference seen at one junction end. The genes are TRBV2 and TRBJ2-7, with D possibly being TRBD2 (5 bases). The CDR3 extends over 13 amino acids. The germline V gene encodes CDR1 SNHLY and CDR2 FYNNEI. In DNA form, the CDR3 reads TGTTCCAGCAGCGGTGTGAGCTCCTACGAGCAGTACTTC. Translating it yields CSSSGVSSYEQYF.

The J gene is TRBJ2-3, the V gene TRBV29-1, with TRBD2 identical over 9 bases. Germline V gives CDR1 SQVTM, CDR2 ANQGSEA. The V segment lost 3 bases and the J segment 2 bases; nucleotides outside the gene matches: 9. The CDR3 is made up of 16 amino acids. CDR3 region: CSVDGASGVNTDTQYF. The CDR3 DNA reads TGCAGCGTTGATGGGGCTAGCGGGGTTAACACAGATACGCAGTATTTT.

The chain's CDR3 is CAWSAGSENIQYF. The CDR3 DNA reads as TGTGCCTGGAGTGCCGGGAGTGAAAACATTCAGTACTTC. The V gene is TRBV30, the J gene TRBJ2-4; D is possibly TRBD2 (6 bases). The CDR3 has 13 residues. Trimming took off 1 base at V and 5 bases at J, with 9 bases between the two ends. Germline lookup yields CDR1 GTSNPN and CDR2 SVGIG (reference sequence). Full variable domain (rest looked up from reference TRBV30 and TRBJ2-4): SQTIHQWPATLVQPVGSPLSLECTVEGTSNPNLYWYRQAAGRGLQLLFYSVGIGQISSEVPQNLSASRPQDRQFILSSKKLLLSDSGFYLCAWSAGSENIQYFGAGTRLSVL.

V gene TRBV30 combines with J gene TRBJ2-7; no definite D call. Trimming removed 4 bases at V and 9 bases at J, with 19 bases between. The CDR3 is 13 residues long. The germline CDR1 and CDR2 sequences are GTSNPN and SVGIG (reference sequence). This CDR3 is CAWKPRGSVGQYF. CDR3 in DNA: TGTGCCTGGAAACCCCGCGGTTCAGTCGGGCAGTACTTC.

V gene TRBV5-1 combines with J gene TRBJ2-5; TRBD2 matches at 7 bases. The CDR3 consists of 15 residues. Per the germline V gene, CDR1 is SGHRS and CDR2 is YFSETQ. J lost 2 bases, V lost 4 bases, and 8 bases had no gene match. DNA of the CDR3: TGCGCCAGCAGCCCAAACACCGGGGGGCAAGAGACCCAGTACTTC. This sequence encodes CASSPNTGGQETQYF.

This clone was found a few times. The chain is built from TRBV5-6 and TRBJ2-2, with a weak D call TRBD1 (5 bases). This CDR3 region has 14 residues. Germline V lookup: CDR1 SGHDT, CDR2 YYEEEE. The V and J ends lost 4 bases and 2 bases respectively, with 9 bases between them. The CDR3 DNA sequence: TGTGCCAGCAGCCAGGACATTAACACCGGGGAGCTGTTTTTT. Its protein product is CASSQDINTGELFF.

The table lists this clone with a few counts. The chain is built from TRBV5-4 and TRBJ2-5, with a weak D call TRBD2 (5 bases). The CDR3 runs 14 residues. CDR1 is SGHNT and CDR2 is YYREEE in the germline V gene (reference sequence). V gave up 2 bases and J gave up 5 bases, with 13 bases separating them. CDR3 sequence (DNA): TGTGCCAGCAGCTTCACGGGGTATCGCGAGACCCAGTACTTC. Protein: CASSFTGYRETQYF.

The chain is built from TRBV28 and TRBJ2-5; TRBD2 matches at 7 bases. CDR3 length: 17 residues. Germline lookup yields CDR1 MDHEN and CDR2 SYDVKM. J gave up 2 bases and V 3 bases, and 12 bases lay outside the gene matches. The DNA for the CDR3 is TGTGCCAGCAGTTTGAGGATGGCGGGGGATACACAAGAGACCCAGTACTTC. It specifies CASSLRMAGDTQETQYF.

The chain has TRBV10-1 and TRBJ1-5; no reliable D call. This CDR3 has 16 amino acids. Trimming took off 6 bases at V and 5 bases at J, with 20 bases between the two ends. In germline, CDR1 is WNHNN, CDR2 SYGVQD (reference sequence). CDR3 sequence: CASRPPHKRYHQPQHF. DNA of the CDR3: TGCGCCAGCAGGCCCCCCCACAAGAGGTACCATCAGCCCCAGCATTTT.

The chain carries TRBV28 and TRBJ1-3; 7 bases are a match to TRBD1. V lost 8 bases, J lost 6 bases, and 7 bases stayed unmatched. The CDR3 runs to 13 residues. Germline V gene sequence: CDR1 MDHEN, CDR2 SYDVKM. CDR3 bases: TGTGCCAGCTCAAGACAGGGAGTAAACACCATATATTTT. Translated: CASSRQGVNTIYF.

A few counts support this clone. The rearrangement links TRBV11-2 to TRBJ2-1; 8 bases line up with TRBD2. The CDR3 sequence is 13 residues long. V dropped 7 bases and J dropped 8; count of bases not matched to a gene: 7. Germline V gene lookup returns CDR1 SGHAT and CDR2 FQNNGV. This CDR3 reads CASTWGLEDEQFF. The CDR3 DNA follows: TGTGCCAGCACCTGGGGACTAGAAGATGAGCAGTTCTTC.

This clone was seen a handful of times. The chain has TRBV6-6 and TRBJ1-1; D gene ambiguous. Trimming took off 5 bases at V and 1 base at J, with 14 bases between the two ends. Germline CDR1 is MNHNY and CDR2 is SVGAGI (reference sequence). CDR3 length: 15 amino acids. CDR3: CASSRRLRENTEAFF. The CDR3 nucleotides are TGTGCCAGCAGTCGGAGGTTGAGGGAGAACACTGAAGCTTTCTTT.

The CDR3 loop is CASSLVWGQNTEAFF. For the CDR3, the DNA is TGCGCCAGCAGCTTGGTGTGGGGCCAGAACACTGAAGCTTTCTTT. The chain recombines TRBV5-1 with TRBJ1-1; a weak D match, TRBD1 (5 bases). Germline CDR1 SGHRS, CDR2 YFSETQ. V was clipped by 0 bases and J by 1 base, with 10 bases between them. CDR3 length equals 15 residues.